The clone carrying this T cell receptor beta chain has a handful of counts. As yet, its antigen is unknown. The sample belongs to a study of regulatory T cells in long-lasting Graves disease. The overall study: Persistent Graves' disease meant over 5 years of antithyroid drugs with positive TSH receptor antibodies.

Time point defined: persistent/refractory GD, antithyroid drugs over 5 years with positive TRAb. Making the TCR library involved RNA that had been extracted from PBMCs. Study results and limitations: Comparison showed that persistent patients shared more public clonotypes (about 3,000) than new patients (over 950).

Libraries of TCR beta came from iRepertoire HTBI primers plus Arm-PCR of CDR3 regions. TCRdb independently ran MiXCR on the multiplex PCR reads; one entry per CDR3 protein. The sample includes approximately 440,000 distinct CDR3 sequences, roughly a quarter of them seen just once. This CDR3 has 14 amino acids. The germline gives CDR1 SGHKS, CDR2 YYEKEE (reference sequence). The ends were cut back, 4 bases at V and 7 bases at J, with 18 bases in the middle. This chain connects TRBV5-5 to TRBJ2-7, with D perhaps given as TRBD1 or TRBD2 (6 bases each). The sequencing here drew on peripheral blood mononuclear cells (PBMCs), taken when the disease was refractory, from a patient treated with antithyroid drugs. This clonotype originated in a female donor with Graves disease. The CDR3 region has the DNA TGTGCCAGCAGCCCTAGGTTTGGGGGGCGAGAGCAGTACTTC. This sequence encodes CASSPRFGGREQYF.